What follows are 22 T cell receptor beta chains derived from one specimen sequenced in a study of blood T cell repertoires in COVID-19. Using immunoSEQ multiplex PCR, the repertoire was profiled, and TCRdb retains in-frame clones only, with some absent. The sample lists about 380,000 clones, around 87% occurring once. Sequenced sample: PBMCs or T cells enriched from blood (not recorded which). Source of these receptors: a man aged 25-40 years who had recovered from COVID-19.

The genes are TRBV27 and TRBJ2-7; maybe TRBD1 (5 bases). Trimming removed 3 bases from V and 1 base from J, with 7 bases in between. CDR3 length: 13 amino acids. The germline V gene has CDR1 MNHEY and CDR2 SMNVEV (reference sequence). The CDR3 region has the DNA TGTGCCAGCAGTTTGACAGTTTCCTACGAGCAGTACTTC. As protein: CASSLTVSYEQYF.

The chain recombines TRBV19 with TRBJ1-2; weak D call: TRBD1 (6 bases). CDR1 LNHDA and CDR2 SQIVND come from the germline V gene (reference sequence). Between the trimmed V and J ends, which lost 5 bases and 3 bases, there was a span of 16 bases. This CDR3 has 15 amino acids. The CDR3 spells CASSQTGSGDYGYTF. CDR3 DNA: TGTGCCAGTAGTCAGACAGGCAGCGGGGACTATGGCTACACCTTC.

V usage is TRBV19 and J usage is TRBJ1-5; D might be TRBD1 (6 bases). The CDR3 totals 16 residues. From germline, CDR1 is LNHDA and CDR2 SQIVND (reference sequence). V lost 3 bases and J lost 6, with 18 bases in between. The CDR3 bases are TGTGCCAGTAGTATGTTTGGACAGTCGGCGTTTCAGCCCCAGCATTTT. Translated, it gives CASSMFGQSAFQPQHF.

The V gene is TRBV4-3, the J gene TRBJ2-7, with TRBD1 matching over 7 bases. This CDR3 is built from 15 residues. Germline CDR1 LGHNA, CDR2 YSLEER. V gave up 0 bases and J gave up 3 bases; unmatched junction bases: 5. The CDR3 bases are TGCGCCAGCAGCCAAGACAGGACAGGATTCTACGAGCAGTACTTC. Protein: CASSQDRTGFYEQYF.

The chain couples TRBV5-5 to TRBJ2-5, with D perhaps matching TRBD1 (5 bases). Trimming left V 0 bases short and J 4 bases short, with 13 bases between. Germline values: CDR1 SGHKS, CDR2 YYEKEE (reference sequence). The CDR3 runs to 15 residues. The CDR3 region is CASSLEVGPAETQYF. The CDR3 region has the DNA TGTGCCAGCAGCTTGGAGGTGGGGCCGGCAGAGACCCAGTACTTC.

Points on this clone: Distinct nucleotide sequences in the sample also encode this CDR3. The chain carries TRBV5-1 and TRBJ1-1; D is unclear. The V end was cut by 5 bases, the J end by 3 bases, with 11 bases between. Germline lookup yields CDR1 SGHRS and CDR2 YFSETQ. This CDR3 has 13 residues. CDR3 bases: TGCGCCAGCAGACGGCAGGAGGACACTGAAGCTTTCTTT. This codes for CASRRQEDTEAFF.

This clone was recorded a few times. The chain carries TRBV18 and TRBJ2-7; D remains ambiguous. Per germline, CDR1 KGHSH and CDR2 LQKENI. With 0 bases removed from V and 4 bases from J, the gap between germline ends came to 16 bases. The CDR3 consists of 16 residues. The CDR3 is CASSPPRVSNLYEQYF. The DNA for the CDR3 is TGTGCCAGCTCACCACCACGGGTATCGAATCTATACGAGCAGTACTTC.

The V call is TRBV29-1, the J call TRBJ2-7; the D gene is possibly TRBD1 (6 bases). The CDR3 length is 12 residues. The V end was cut by 7 bases, the J end by 6 bases, with 16 bases between. The germline gives CDR1 SQVTM, CDR2 ANQGSEA. The CDR3: CSERDNRGEQYF. The CDR3 region has the DNA TGCAGCGAACGGGACAACCGTGGCGAGCAGTACTTC.

This rearrangement joins TRBV7-9 to TRBJ1-2; weak D call: TRBD1 (5 bases). With 4 bases removed from V and 6 bases from J, the gap between germline ends came to 18 bases. This CDR3 has 15 residues. CDR1 and CDR2 (germline): SEHNR, FQNEAQ (reference sequence). CDR3 region: CASSSPTIRVDGYTF. In DNA form, the CDR3 reads TGTGCCAGCAGCTCCCCTACCATCAGGGTCGATGGCTACACCTTC.

This chain uses TRBV30 with TRBJ1-1; TRBD1 matches at 12 bases. Germline CDR1 is GTSNPN and CDR2 is SVGIG (reference sequence). The ends lost 0 bases at V and 4 bases at J; junction bases unmatched: 6. CDR3 length equals 16 residues. In DNA form, the CDR3 reads TGTGCCTGGAGTGTAGAGGGGGACAGGGGGCTCACTGAAGCTTTCTTT. It yields the protein CAWSVEGDRGLTEAFF.

V is TRBV3-1 (or the pseudogene TRBV3-2) and J is TRBJ1-2; D gene uncertain. V was pared by 1 base and J by 8 bases, with 8 bases between. Germline assignment: CDR1 LGHDT and CDR2 YNNKEL (reference sequence). The CDR3 is 12 amino acids. The CDR3 bases are TGTGCCAGCAGCCAAGTAGAGGCCGGCTACACCTTC. Protein sequence: CASSQVEAGYTF.

This chain links TRBV27 with TRBJ1-5; D gene ambiguous. This CDR3 is built from 13 residues. Germline V lookup: CDR1 MNHEY, CDR2 SMNVEV (reference sequence). V lost 3 bases to trimming and J lost 5 bases, with 8 bases between them. In DNA, the CDR3 is TGTGCCAGCAGTTTCAACTCGGATCAGCCCCAGCATTTT. Residues: CASSFNSDQPQHF.

The V and J genes are TRBV18 and TRBJ2-1; TRBD2 aligns across 10 bases. The CDR3 loop spans 14 amino acids. Germline V gene lookup returns CDR1 KGHSH and CDR2 LQKENI. The V segment lost 3 bases and the J segment 10 bases; nucleotides outside the gene matches: 6. CDR3 in amino acids: CASSPVLAGEEQFF. CDR3 bases: TGTGCCAGCTCACCTGTGCTAGCGGGGGAAGAGCAGTTCTTC.

This clone was detected only a few times. The V and J genes are TRBV27 and TRBJ2-1; 10 bases match TRBD1. The CDR3 extends over 15 amino acids. Germline V gene lookup returns CDR1 MNHEY and CDR2 SMNVEV (reference sequence). Trimming took 6 bases from V and 6 from J; bases not matched to a gene: 8. The CDR3 loop reads CASRSGQGIGNEQFF. The CDR3 DNA reads as TGTGCCAGCAGGTCGGGACAGGGGATTGGCAATGAGCAGTTCTTC.

The V gene is TRBV10-3, the J gene TRBJ1-6; TRBD1 might be the D (5 bases). Germline assignment: CDR1 ENHRY and CDR2 SYGVKD. The CDR3 is 14 residues long. The V and J ends lost 6 bases and 7 bases respectively, with 13 bases between them. CDR3 sequence: CAIRSGTENSPLHF. The CDR3 DNA follows: TGTGCCATCAGAAGCGGGACCGAGAATTCACCCCTCCACTTT.

J is TRBJ1-4 and V is TRBV29-1; the D gene is possibly TRBD1 (5 bases). CDR3 size: 12 residues. Trimming removed 4 bases at V and 5 bases at J, with 8 bases between. The germline V gene encodes CDR1 SQVTM and CDR2 ANQGSEA. The chain's CDR3 is CSVGRGNEKLFF. Written as DNA, the CDR3 is TGCAGCGTTGGTAGGGGAAATGAAAAACTGTTTTTT.

In nucleotides, the CDR3 is TGCGCCAGCAGCTGGACAGCCGTGAACACTGAAGCTTTCTTT. It encodes CASSWTAVNTEAFF. V and J are TRBV5-1 and TRBJ1-1, with D maybe TRBD1 (6 bases). Trimming removed 3 bases at V and 0 bases at J, with 9 bases between. Germline loops: CDR1 SGHRS, CDR2 YFSETQ. This CDR3 is built from 14 residues.

This chain joins TRBV5-5 and TRBJ1-2, with D unresolved. The CDR3 is 16 residues long. V was cut by 2 bases and J by 2 bases, with 16 bases left in between. Per the germline V gene, CDR1 is SGHKS and CDR2 is YYEKEE (reference sequence). The CDR3 loop is CASSFLQHPGNYGYTF. Here the CDR3 DNA reads TGTGCCAGCAGCTTCCTTCAGCACCCCGGGAACTATGGCTACACCTTC.

V and J are TRBV7-6 and TRBJ2-7, with D possibly being TRBD1 (6 bases). V gave up 4 bases and J gave up 5 bases, with 12 bases separating them. This CDR3 spans 13 amino acids. Germline CDR1 and CDR2: SGHVS and FNYEAQ. CDR3 nucleotide sequence: TGTGCCAGCAGCTCCCGAGGGGGAAACGAGCAGTACTTC. Its protein product is CASSSRGGNEQYF. Looking up the rest from reference TRBV7-6 and TRBJ2-7 gives the full variable domain: GAGVSQSPRYKVTKRGQDVALRCDPISGHVSLYWYRQALGQGPEFLTYFNYEAQQDKSGLPNDRFSAERPEGSISTLTIQRTEQRDSAMYRCASSSRGGNEQYFGPGTRLTVT.

About this clone: The same CDR3 can be traced to other DNA sequences in this sample. The chain's CDR3 is CASRDRGSYEQYF. CDR3 bases: TGTGCCAGCAGGGACAGGGGATCTTACGAGCAGTACTTC. The gene calls are TRBV6-5 and TRBJ2-7, with 9 bases that match TRBD1. This CDR3 is 13 amino acids long. V was pared by 6 bases and J by 4 bases, with 4 bases of the junction left unmatched. The V gene's germline CDR1 is MNHEY and CDR2 SVGAGI.

V and J are TRBV19 and TRBJ1-2; a weak D match, TRBD1 (5 bases). This CDR3 comprises 14 residues. The germline V and J ends were trimmed by 6 bases and 1 base, with 12 bases remaining between them. Looked up from germline, CDR1 is LNHDA and CDR2 is SQIVND (reference sequence). The CDR3 region has the DNA TGTGCCAGTAGAAGGTCTGACAGTAACTATGGCTACACCTTC. This translates into CASRRSDSNYGYTF.

The gene calls are TRBV6-2 or TRBV6-3 and TRBJ1-6; D unclear. CDR1 MNHEY and CDR2 SVGEGT come from the germline V gene. CDR3 size: 13 residues. Trimming took off 4 bases at V and 8 bases at J, with 9 bases between the two ends. CDR3 loop: CASSSTPDSPLHF. The CDR3 coding sequence is TGTGCCAGCAGTTCAACACCCGATTCACCCCTCCACTTT.